The 32 T cell receptor beta chains listed next were all sequenced from one sample in a study of pediatric ulcerative colitis. Generated by immunoSEQ multiplex PCR, the TCRdb table keeps only in-frame clones and is missing some. The data contain about 60,000 clones, over 70% of them singletons. The material sequenced was blood. All receptors come from a boy aged 5-17 years who was a control in a study of pediatric ulcerative colitis.

V and J are TRBV7-2 and TRBJ2-7; 8 bases agree with TRBD1. V lost 8 bases and J lost 3; bases outside the gene matches: 9. The CDR3 covers 14 residues. Germline CDR1 and CDR2: SGHTA and FQGNSA. CDR3 region: CASGWQGANYEQYF. DNA for the CDR3: TGTGCCAGCGGCTGGCAGGGGGCCAACTACGAGCAGTACTTC.

The CDR3 DNA reads as TGCGCCAGCAGTGAGTCTGGGGGGGCGGGGAACTACGAGCAGTACTTC. Translation gives CASSESGGAGNYEQYF. The chain couples TRBV10-1 to TRBJ2-7; a possible D gene is TRBD2 (7 bases). Trimming cost V 0 bases and J 3 bases, with 15 bases left between them. Germline V gene lookup returns CDR1 WNHNN and CDR2 SYGVQD (reference sequence). This CDR3 region has 16 residues.

V and J are TRBV7-8 and TRBJ2-7; 10 bases match TRBD1. The CDR3 totals 15 residues. Trimming cost V 5 bases and J 2 bases; bases outside gene matches: 6. Germline CDR1 reads SGHVS; CDR2 reads FQNEAQ. This CDR3 reads CASSLGTGVTYEQYF. The CDR3 DNA follows: TGTGCCAGCAGCCTAGGGACAGGGGTTACCTACGAGCAGTACTTC.

This chain links TRBV14 with TRBJ2-6; D is ambiguous. V shed 3 bases and J shed 4 bases, with 10 bases lying between them. The germline V gene has CDR1 SGHDN and CDR2 FVKESK. The CDR3 contains 15 residues. CDR3 sequence (DNA): TGTGCCAGCAGCCAGTCAGGCCGGGGGGCCAACGTCCTGACTTTC. Protein product: CASSQSGRGANVLTF.

The chain uses TRBV19 and TRBJ2-3; 8 bases agree with TRBD2. The CDR3 sequence is 17 residues long. Germline CDR1 LNHDA, CDR2 SQIVND (reference sequence). The ends lost 7 bases at V and 3 bases at J; junction bases unmatched: 15. CDR3 sequence: CASNGGAKRAPTDTQYF. DNA for the CDR3: TGTGCCAGTAACGGGGGGGCTAAGCGGGCACCTACAGATACGCAGTATTTT.

This clone has more than one count but fewer than ten. This sample includes further DNA sequences coding for the same CDR3. V usage is TRBV20-1 and J usage is TRBJ1-1; no firm D call. Trimming shortened V by 6 bases and J by 3 bases, and 8 bases separated the two germline ends. The CDR3 runs 11 residues. Germline CDR1 reads DFQATT; CDR2 reads SNEGSKA (reference sequence). The CDR3 bases are TGCAGTGCGTCAAGGGACACTGAAGCTTTCTTT. Its protein product is CSASRDTEAFF.

The genes are TRBV2 and TRBJ2-1, with TRBD2 matching 9 bases. The CDR3 runs 16 residues. After removal of 6 bases from V and 6 bases from J, the junction contained 12 bases not matched to a gene. Germline V gene lookup returns CDR1 SNHLY and CDR2 FYNNEI. This CDR3 is CASRPPSGITLNEQFF. As DNA, the CDR3 is TGTGCCAGCAGGCCCCCTAGCGGGATAACTCTCAATGAGCAGTTCTTC. The full variable domain, completed using reference TRBV2 and TRBJ2-1, is EPEVTQTPSHQVTQMGQEVILRCVPISNHLYFYWYRQILGQKVEFLVSFYNNEISEKSEIFDDQFSVERPDGSNFTLKIRSTKLEDSAMYFCASRPPSGITLNEQFFGPGTRLTVL.

This chain connects TRBV2 to TRBJ1-5; D ambiguous. Per germline, CDR1 SNHLY and CDR2 FYNNEI. The CDR3 consists of 14 residues. Trimming cost V 4 bases and J 0 bases, with 7 bases left between them. CDR3 nucleotides: TGTGCCAGCAGTGCCGACGTTAGCAATCAGCCCCAGCATTTT. Amino acid sequence: CASSADVSNQPQHF. Full variable domain (missing parts from reference TRBV2 and TRBJ1-5): EPEVTQTPSHQVTQMGQEVILRCVPISNHLYFYWYRQILGQKVEFLVSFYNNEISEKSEIFDDQFSVERPDGSNFTLKIRSTKLEDSAMYFCASSADVSNQPQHFGDGTRLSIL.

The J gene is TRBJ1-5, the V gene TRBV23-1; 8 bases align to TRBD1. TRBV23-1 is given ORF status, its function remaining uncertain. With 8 bases clipped from V and 7 bases from J, the junction kept 10 bases outside the gene matches. There are 14 residues in the CDR3. The CDR3 spells CASSFRGLKQPQHF. CDR3 bases: TGCGCCAGCTCCTTCAGGGGGCTAAAACAGCCCCAGCATTTT.

The chain is built from TRBV27 and TRBJ1-2, with 9 bases matching TRBD1. In germline, CDR1 is MNHEY, CDR2 SMNVEV (reference sequence). The CDR3 consists of 14 residues. J was trimmed by 4 bases and V by 5 bases; bases with no gene match: 5. CDR3 in amino acids: CASSPGQGLYGYTF. The CDR3 DNA reads as TGTGCCAGCAGTCCCGGACAGGGGCTCTATGGCTACACCTTC.

The J gene is TRBJ2-7, the V gene TRBV7-9, with 10 bases that match TRBD2. This CDR3 comprises 14 residues. V lost 11 bases, J lost 2 bases, and 9 bases stayed unmatched. CDR1 SEHNR and CDR2 FQNEAQ come from the germline V gene (reference sequence). CDR3 sequence: CAGGLAPITYEQYF. The CDR3 DNA follows: TGTGCCGGGGGACTAGCGCCTATAACCTACGAGCAGTACTTC.

The chain employs TRBV19 and TRBJ1-1; D is perhaps TRBD1 (6 bases). Per germline, CDR1 LNHDA and CDR2 SQIVND (reference sequence). Trimming shortened V by 3 bases and J by 5 bases, and 16 bases separated the two germline ends. The CDR3 length is 15 residues. The DNA for the CDR3 is TGTGCCAGTAGTATGGCAGGGGCCTTAGGGACTGAAGCTTTCTTT. This translates into CASSMAGALGTEAFF. The whole variable domain, filled in from reference TRBV19 and TRBJ1-1, reads DGGITQSPKYLFRKEGQNVTLSCEQNLNHDAMYWYRQDPGQGLRLIYYSQIVNDFQKGDIAEGYSVSREKKESFPLTVTSAQKNPTAFYLCASSMAGALGTEAFFGQGTRLTVV.

This chain uses TRBV10-2 with TRBJ1-1; D is unclear. The germline V and J ends were trimmed by 0 bases and 0 bases, with 8 bases remaining between them. The CDR3 spans 15 residues. Per the germline V gene, CDR1 is WSHSY and CDR2 is SAAADI. In DNA, the CDR3 is TGCGCCAGCAGTGAGTCGGCGATGATGAACACTGAAGCTTTCTTT. This translates into CASSESAMMNTEAFF.

The chain combines TRBV9 with TRBJ1-4, with a tentative D call TRBD1 (6 bases). Trimming left V 0 bases short and J 4 bases short, with 13 bases between. CDR1 and CDR2 from the germline V gene are SGDLS and YYNGEE. CDR3 length: 16 amino acids. The CDR3 DNA follows: TGTGCCAGCAGCGTAGGGTCGACAGGAGTTAATGAAAAACTGTTTTTT. Translation: CASSVGSTGVNEKLFF.

This chain links TRBV28 with TRBJ1-3; D ambiguous. V lost 5 bases to trimming and J lost 4 bases, with 9 bases between them. Germline V CDR1 and CDR2: MDHEN, SYDVKM. The CDR3 is 13 amino acids. The CDR3 loop is CASSAAYGNTIYF. The CDR3 DNA reads TGTGCCAGCAGTGCAGCGTACGGAAACACCATATATTTT.

The chain couples TRBV4-1 to TRBJ2-7, with unresolved D. From germline, CDR1 is MGHRA and CDR2 YSYEKL. The ends were cut back, 1 base at V and 5 bases at J, with 9 bases in the middle. This CDR3 has 13 residues. The CDR3 here is CASSQVSGDEQYF. The CDR3 DNA follows: TGCGCCAGCAGCCAAGTTAGTGGCGACGAGCAGTACTTC.

This clone was counted a few times. The chain carries TRBV10-1 and TRBJ1-6; possible D gene TRBD1, 6 bases. Between the trimmed V and J ends, which lost 6 bases and 6 bases, there was a span of 9 bases. Germline CDR1 WNHNN, CDR2 SYGVQD (reference sequence). This CDR3 is built from 13 residues. DNA of the CDR3: TGCGCCAGCAGCAGGACAGTTAATTCACCCCTCCACTTT. Its translation: CASSRTVNSPLHF.

V is TRBV6-6 and J is TRBJ2-1; the D call may be TRBD1 or TRBD2 (6 bases each). Per germline, CDR1 MNHNY and CDR2 SVGAGI (reference sequence). The CDR3 is made up of 16 amino acids. V was pared by 0 bases and J by 3 bases, with 12 bases between. In DNA, the CDR3 is TGTGCCAGCAGTTACTCTTCCGGGGGCCACTACAATGAGCAGTTCTTC. Translating it yields CASSYSSGGHYNEQFF.

V usage is TRBV6-4 and J usage is TRBJ2-1; D possibly corresponds to TRBD2 (5 bases). V lost 0 bases and J lost 4, with 10 bases in between. Germline CDR1 is MRHNA and CDR2 is SNTAGT. The length of the CDR3 is 15 residues. In nucleotides, the CDR3 is TGTGCCAGCAGTGACTCGCGGGCCAGTTACAATGAGCAGTTCTTC. This codes for CASSDSRASYNEQFF.

The chain combines TRBV27 with TRBJ1-5; no clear D. CDR1 MNHEY and CDR2 SMNVEV come from the germline V gene (reference sequence). The CDR3 consists of 13 residues. The germline V and J ends were trimmed by 3 bases and 4 bases, with 7 bases remaining between them. CDR3 DNA sequence: TGTGCCAGCAGTTTTTTGGGAAATCAGCCCCAGCATTTT. Its translation is CASSFLGNQPQHF.

A single count supports this clone. The gene calls are TRBV20-1 and TRBJ2-7; a weak D match, TRBD2 (6 bases). V gave up 3 bases and J gave up 4 bases, with 7 bases separating them. CDR1 and CDR2 from the germline V gene are DFQATT and SNEGSKA (reference sequence). This CDR3 contains 11 residues. CDR3 nucleotide sequence: TGCAGTGCTAGCGGGAGTTACGAGCAGTACTTC. Its translation: CSASGSYEQYF.

This chain joins TRBV5-4 and TRBJ1-1; 7 nucleotides agree with TRBD1. The CDR3 runs 14 residues. Trimming took 0 bases from V and 3 from J; bases not matched to a gene: 2. CDR1 and CDR2 (germline): SGHNT, YYREEE (reference sequence). The CDR3 DNA follows: TGTGCCAGCAGCTTGGGGGGGACAGACACTGAAGCTTTCTTT. Translated: CASSLGGTDTEAFF.

The table lists this clone with a count of one. The gene calls are TRBV18 and TRBJ1-3; no firm D call. This CDR3 has 16 amino acids. Germline CDR1 reads KGHSH; CDR2 reads LQKENI. Deletions cut 6 bases from V and 0 bases from J, with 15 bases between. This CDR3 reads CASSPGPALSGNTIYF. The CDR3 DNA follows: TGTGCCAGCTCCCCCGGGCCAGCCCTCTCTGGAAACACCATATATTTT.

The chain uses TRBV5-6 and TRBJ2-3; D gene unclear. Deletions cut 2 bases from V and 6 bases from J, with 10 bases between. The CDR3 covers 13 residues. Germline lookup yields CDR1 SGHDT and CDR2 YYEEEE. The CDR3 protein is CASSFVLSDTQYF. CDR3 DNA: TGTGCCAGCAGCTTTGTTCTCAGTGATACGCAGTATTTT.

V and J are TRBV5-8 and TRBJ1-6; maybe TRBD1 (6 bases). Trimming took 6 bases from V and 10 from J, leaving 14 bases between them. In germline, CDR1 is SGHTS, CDR2 YDEGEE. The CDR3 loop spans 13 amino acids. The CDR3 DNA reads TGTGCCAGCACGGGGGGCGAATACTCACCCCTCCACTTT. Amino acids: CASTGGEYSPLHF.

This clone is a singleton in its sample. As DNA, the CDR3 is TGTGCCAGCCGGATCGGGGAAAAGCATGGCAATCAGCCCCAGCATTTT. Translation gives CASRIGEKHGNQPQHF. The V gene is TRBV28, the J gene TRBJ1-5; D gene uncertain. The CDR3 spans 16 residues. CDR1 MDHEN and CDR2 SYDVKM come from the germline V gene. Between the trimmed V and J ends, which lost 8 bases and 2 bases, there was a span of 19 bases.

V and J are TRBV28 and TRBJ1-4, with D possibly TRBD1 on 5 matching bases. Germline V gives CDR1 MDHEN, CDR2 SYDVKM. This CDR3 has 14 residues. V was cut by 7 bases and J by 8 bases, with 17 bases left in between. CDR3 nucleotide sequence: TGTGCCAGCACCGCCCGGGGGTTGGGCGAAAAACTGTTTTTT. Amino acid sequence: CASTARGLGEKLFF.

The chain recombines TRBV4-2 with TRBJ2-6, with 9 bases that match TRBD2. The V segment lost 0 bases and the J segment 0 bases; nucleotides outside the gene matches: 9. The CDR3 is 20 amino acids. The germline CDR1 and CDR2 sequences are LGHNA and YNFKEQ. The chain's CDR3 is CASSQEVILAGFSGANVLTF. For the CDR3, the DNA is TGTGCCAGCAGCCAAGAAGTCATACTAGCGGGTTTCTCTGGGGCCAACGTCCTGACTTTC.

This chain links TRBV21-1 with TRBJ1-2. TRBV21-1 is a known pseudogene. The CDR3 is 13 amino acids. In DNA form, the CDR3 reads TGTGCCAGCAGGGGGGTGACCCGCTGGGGCTACACCTTC. Encoded protein: CASRGVTRWGYTF.

The chain uses TRBV15 and TRBJ2-1; possibly TRBD2 for D (5 bases). V was trimmed by 0 bases and J by 6 bases, leaving 12 bases between them. CDR1 LNHNV and CDR2 YYDKDF come from the germline V gene (reference sequence). This CDR3 is 15 amino acids long. This chain's CDR3 is CATSRERGMGNEQFF. CDR3 DNA sequence: TGTGCCACCAGCAGAGAACGGGGTATGGGCAATGAGCAGTTCTTC.

V is TRBV18 and J is TRBJ1-1, with D perhaps TRBD1 (5 bases). The length of the CDR3 is 13 residues. From germline, CDR1 is KGHSH and CDR2 LQKENI. V was cut by 2 bases and J by 7 bases, with 11 bases left in between. CDR3 region: CASSPNRGVEAFF. For the CDR3, the DNA is TGTGCCAGCTCACCAAACCGAGGGGTTGAAGCTTTCTTT.

The J gene is TRBJ2-1, the V gene TRBV5-4; tentatively, D is TRBD1 or TRBD2 (7 bases each). The CDR3 is 14 residues long. Looked up from germline, CDR1 is SGHNT and CDR2 is YYREEE (reference sequence). The germline V and J ends were trimmed by 5 bases and 5 bases, with 14 bases remaining between them. This chain's CDR3 is CASSPGGVNNEQFF. The CDR3, as DNA: TGTGCCAGCAGTCCAGGGGGGGTTAACAATGAGCAGTTCTTC.